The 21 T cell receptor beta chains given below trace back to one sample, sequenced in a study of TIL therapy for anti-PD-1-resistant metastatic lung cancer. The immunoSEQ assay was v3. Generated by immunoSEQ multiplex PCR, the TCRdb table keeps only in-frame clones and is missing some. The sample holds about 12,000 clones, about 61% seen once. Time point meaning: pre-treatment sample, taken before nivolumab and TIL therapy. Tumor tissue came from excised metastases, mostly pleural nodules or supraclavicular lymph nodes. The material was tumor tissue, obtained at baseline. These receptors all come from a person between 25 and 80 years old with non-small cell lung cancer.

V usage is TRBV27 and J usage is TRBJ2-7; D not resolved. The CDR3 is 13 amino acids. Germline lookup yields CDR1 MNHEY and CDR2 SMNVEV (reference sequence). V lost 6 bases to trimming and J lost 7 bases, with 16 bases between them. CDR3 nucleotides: TGTGCCAGCAGACTTCTTAGGGTGGGGGAGCAGTACTTC. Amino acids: CASRLLRVGEQYF.

The CDR3 protein is CASSAEGYYGYTF. The CDR3 DNA reads TGCGCCAGCAGTGCCGAGGGGTACTATGGCTACACCTTC. The chain carries TRBV10-2 and TRBJ1-2; D is perhaps TRBD1 (5 bases). The V and J ends lost 4 bases and 3 bases respectively, with 9 bases between them. The CDR3 is 13 residues long. CDR1 is WSHSY and CDR2 is SAAADI in the germline V gene.

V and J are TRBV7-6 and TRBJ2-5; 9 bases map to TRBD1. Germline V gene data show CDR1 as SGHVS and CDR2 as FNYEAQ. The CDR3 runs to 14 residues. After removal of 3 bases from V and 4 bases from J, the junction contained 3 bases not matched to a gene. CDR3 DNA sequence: TGTGCCAGCAGCTTGGACAGGGGCCGAGAGACCCAGTACTTC. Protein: CASSLDRGRETQYF.

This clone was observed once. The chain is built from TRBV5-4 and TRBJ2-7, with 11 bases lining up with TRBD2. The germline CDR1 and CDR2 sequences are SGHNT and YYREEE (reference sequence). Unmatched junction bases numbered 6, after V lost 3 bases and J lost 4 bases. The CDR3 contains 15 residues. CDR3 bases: TGTGCCAGCAGCTCAATGACTAGCGGGAAATACGAGCAGTACTTC. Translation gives CASSSMTSGKYEQYF.

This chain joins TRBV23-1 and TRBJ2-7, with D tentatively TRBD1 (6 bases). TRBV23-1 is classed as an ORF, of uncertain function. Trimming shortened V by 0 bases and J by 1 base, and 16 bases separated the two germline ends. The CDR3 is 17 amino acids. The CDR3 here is CASSQSTPRGSSYEQYF. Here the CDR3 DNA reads TGCGCCAGCAGTCAATCAACCCCCAGGGGTAGTTCCTACGAGCAGTACTTC.

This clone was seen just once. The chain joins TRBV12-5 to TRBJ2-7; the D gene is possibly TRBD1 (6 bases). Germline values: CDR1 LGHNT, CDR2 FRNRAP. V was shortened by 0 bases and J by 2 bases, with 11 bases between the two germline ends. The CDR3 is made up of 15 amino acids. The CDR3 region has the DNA TGTGCTAGTGGTTTGGTTTGGGACACGGCCTACGAGCAGTACTTC. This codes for CASGLVWDTAYEQYF.

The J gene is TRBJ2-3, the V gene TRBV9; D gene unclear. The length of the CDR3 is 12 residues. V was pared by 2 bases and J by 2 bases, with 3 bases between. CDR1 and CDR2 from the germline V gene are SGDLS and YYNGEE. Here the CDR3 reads CASSVATDTQYF. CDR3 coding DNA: TGTGCCAGCAGCGTCGCCACAGATACGCAGTATTTT. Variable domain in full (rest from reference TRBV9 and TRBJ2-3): DSGVTQTPKHLITATGQRVTLRCSPRSGDLSVYWYQQSLDQGLQFLIQYYNGEERAKGNILERFSAQQFPDLHSELNLSSLELGDSALYFCASSVATDTQYFGPGTRLTVL.

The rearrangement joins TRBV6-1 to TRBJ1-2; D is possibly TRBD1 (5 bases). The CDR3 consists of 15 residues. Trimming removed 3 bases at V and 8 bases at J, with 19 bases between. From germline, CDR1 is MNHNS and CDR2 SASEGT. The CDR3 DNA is TGTGCCAGCAGTGAGTTCGGAGTGGCAGGGCTCGGCTACACCTTC. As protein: CASSEFGVAGLGYTF.

CDR3 sequence: CASSHGTSGGFIGELFF. In DNA, the CDR3 is TGTGCCAGCAGCCATGGGACTAGCGGGGGTTTTATCGGGGAGCTGTTTTTT. The rearrangement links TRBV3-1 (or the pseudogene TRBV3-2) to TRBJ2-2; 14 bases align to TRBD2. This CDR3 contains 17 residues. The junction had 7 bases not matched to a gene; V was cut back by 3 bases and J by 7 bases. From germline, CDR1 is LGHDT and CDR2 YNNKEL (reference sequence).

The CDR3 DNA follows: TGTGCCAGCAGCATCGACAGGGGGAATTCACCCCTCCACTTT. Translating gives CASSIDRGNSPLHF. The V and J genes are TRBV5-4 and TRBJ1-6; TRBD1 aligns across 9 bases. The CDR3 has 14 amino acids. Germline values: CDR1 SGHNT, CDR2 YYREEE (reference sequence). Trimming removed 4 bases from V and 7 bases from J; junction bases left unmatched: 3.

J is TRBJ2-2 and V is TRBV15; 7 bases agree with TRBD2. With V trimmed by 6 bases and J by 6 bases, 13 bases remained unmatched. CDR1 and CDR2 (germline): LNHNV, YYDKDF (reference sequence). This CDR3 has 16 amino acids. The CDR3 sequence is CATRGPAGGVPGELFF. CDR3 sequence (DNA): TGTGCCACCAGAGGCCCCGCTGGGGGGGTTCCCGGGGAGCTGTTTTTT.

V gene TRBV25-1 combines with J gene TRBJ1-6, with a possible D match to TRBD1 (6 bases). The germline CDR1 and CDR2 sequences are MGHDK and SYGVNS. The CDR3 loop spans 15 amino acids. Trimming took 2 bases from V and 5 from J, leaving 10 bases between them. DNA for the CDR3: TGTGCCAGCAGTGAAGAACAGGGAGATAATTCACCCCTCCACTTT. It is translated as CASSEEQGDNSPLHF. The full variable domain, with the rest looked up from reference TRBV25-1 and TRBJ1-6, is EADIYQTPRYLVIGTGKKITLECSQTMGHDKMYWYQQDPGMELHLIHYSYGVNSTEKGDLSSESTVSRIRTEHFPLTLESARPSHTSQYLCASSEEQGDNSPLHFGNGTRLTVT.

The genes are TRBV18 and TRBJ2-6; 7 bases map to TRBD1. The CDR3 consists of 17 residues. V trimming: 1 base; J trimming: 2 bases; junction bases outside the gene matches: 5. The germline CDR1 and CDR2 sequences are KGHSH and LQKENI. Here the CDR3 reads CASSPQGAAPGANVLTF. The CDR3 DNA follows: TGTGCCAGCTCACCACAGGGGGCCGCTCCTGGGGCCAACGTCCTGACTTTC.

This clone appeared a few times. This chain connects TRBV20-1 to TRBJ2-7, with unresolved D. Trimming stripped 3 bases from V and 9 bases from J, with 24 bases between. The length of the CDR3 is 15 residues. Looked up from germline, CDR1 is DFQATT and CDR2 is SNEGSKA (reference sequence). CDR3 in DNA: TGCAGTGCTAGTCAGTCGTCCAGCGAAGGTGTGGCGCAGTACTTC. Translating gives CSASQSSSEGVAQYF.

The CDR3 is CAIRNTGSNEQFF. CDR3 DNA sequence: TGTGCCATCAGGAACACAGGGAGCAATGAGCAGTTCTTC. V usage is TRBV10-3 and J usage is TRBJ2-1, with D possibly being TRBD1 (6 bases). The V end lost 6 bases, the J end lost 6 bases, and 12 bases lay between the germline ends. The CDR3 totals 13 residues. The germline V gene encodes CDR1 ENHRY and CDR2 SYGVKD.

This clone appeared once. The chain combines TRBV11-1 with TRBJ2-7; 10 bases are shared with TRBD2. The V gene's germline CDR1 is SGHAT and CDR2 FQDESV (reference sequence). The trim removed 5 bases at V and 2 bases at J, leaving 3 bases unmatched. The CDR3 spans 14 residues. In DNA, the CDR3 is TGTGCCAGCAGCCCCCTAGCGGGGGCCTACGAGCAGTACTTC. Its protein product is CASSPLAGAYEQYF.

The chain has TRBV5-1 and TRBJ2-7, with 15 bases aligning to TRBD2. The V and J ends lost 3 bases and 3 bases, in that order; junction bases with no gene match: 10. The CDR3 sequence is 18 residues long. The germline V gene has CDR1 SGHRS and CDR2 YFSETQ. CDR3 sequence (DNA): TGCGCCAGCAGCTCGCCGGGACTAGCGGGAGGTTTTAGCTACGAGCAGTACTTC. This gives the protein CASSSPGLAGGFSYEQYF.

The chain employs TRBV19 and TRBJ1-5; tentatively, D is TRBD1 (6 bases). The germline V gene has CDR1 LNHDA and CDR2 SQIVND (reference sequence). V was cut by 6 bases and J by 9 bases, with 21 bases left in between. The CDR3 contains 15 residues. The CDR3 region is CASSISGGGLPPQHF. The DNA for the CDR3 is TGTGCCAGTAGCATCAGCGGAGGGGGGCTGCCGCCCCAGCATTTT.

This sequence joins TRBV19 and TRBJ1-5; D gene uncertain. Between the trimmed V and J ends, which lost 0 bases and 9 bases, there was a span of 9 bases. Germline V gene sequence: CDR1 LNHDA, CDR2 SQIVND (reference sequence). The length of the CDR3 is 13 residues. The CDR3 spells CASSIDRGGPQHF. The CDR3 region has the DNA TGTGCCAGTAGTATAGATCGGGGAGGGCCCCAGCATTTT.

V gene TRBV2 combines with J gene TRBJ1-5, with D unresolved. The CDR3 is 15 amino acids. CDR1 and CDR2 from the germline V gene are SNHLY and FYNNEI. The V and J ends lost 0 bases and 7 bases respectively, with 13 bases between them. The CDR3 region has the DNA TGTGCCAGCAGTGAAGCGCTTTGGTATTGGCAGCCCCAGCATTTT. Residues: CASSEALWYWQPQHF.

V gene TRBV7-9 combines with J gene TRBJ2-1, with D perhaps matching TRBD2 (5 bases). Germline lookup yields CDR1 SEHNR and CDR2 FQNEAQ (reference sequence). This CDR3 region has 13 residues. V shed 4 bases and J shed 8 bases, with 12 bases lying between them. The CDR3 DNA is TGTGCCAGCAGCTCGGGGTGGAACCATGAGCAGTTCTTC. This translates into CASSSGWNHEQFF.